The 9 T cell receptor beta chains below were found in one sample sequenced in a study of CD8 T cells in Susac syndrome. RNA, at roughly 0.45 to 1 ug, was reverse transcribed with random hexamers. Via MiXCR, TCRdb re-called the immunoSEQ multiplex PCR reads, giving one row per CDR3 protein. The sample yields under 95,000 distinct CDR3 sequences, over 90% seen once. The sample comprised CD4+ T cells from PBMCs. The source of these receptors is a human donor with Susac syndrome.

This chain connects TRBV12-3 or TRBV12-4 to TRBJ2-1; weak D call: TRBD2 (7 bases). The CDR3 loop spans 11 amino acids. The V gene lost 8 bases and the J gene lost 6 bases, with 8 bases spanning the gap. CDR3 loop: CASGGANEQFF. The CDR3 bases are TGTGCCAGCGGGGGGGCCAATGAGCAGTTCTTC.

The rearrangement uses TRBV7-9 and TRBJ2-6; D ambiguous. Germline V gene data show CDR1 as SEHNR and CDR2 as FQNEAQ (reference sequence). The CDR3 totals 16 residues. Trimming removed 5 bases at V and 0 bases at J, with 11 bases between. CDR3 loop: CASSHRVPSGANVLTF. The CDR3 nucleotides are TGTGCCAGCAGCCATAGGGTCCCCTCTGGGGCCAACGTCCTGACTTTC.

This clonotype was counted once. V and J are TRBV21-1 and TRBJ1-5; the DNA was not compared with TRBD1, the D call given in the table. TRBV21-1 is annotated as a pseudogene. The CDR3 has 16 amino acids. CDR3 bases: TGTGCCAGCAGCCACCGCAGGAGGCAGAGCAATCAGCCCCAGCATTTT. As protein: CASSHRRRQSNQPQHF.

This chain uses TRBV20-1 with TRBJ2-5, with D perhaps given as TRBD1 or TRBD2 (5 bases each). Germline lookup yields CDR1 DFQATT and CDR2 SNEGSKA (reference sequence). CDR3 length: 14 amino acids. V was cut by 3 bases and J by 5 bases, with 16 bases left in between. This CDR3 is CSASGAGTWETQYF. The DNA of the CDR3 is TGCAGTGCTAGTGGGGCCGGGACGTGGGAGACCCAGTACTTC.

The V gene is TRBV5-6, the J gene TRBJ1-2; no clear D gene. The CDR3 sequence is 14 residues long. Germline CDR1 SGHDT, CDR2 YYEEEE. Trimming left V 6 bases short and J 0 bases short, with 12 bases between. CDR3 residues: CASNTGFANYGYTF. In nucleotides, the CDR3 is TGTGCCAGCAACACGGGGTTTGCTAACTATGGCTACACCTTC.

This clonotype occurred once. The rearrangement uses TRBV28 and TRBJ2-7; possible D gene TRBD1, 6 bases. CDR3 length equals 13 residues. The germline V gene has CDR1 MDHEN and CDR2 SYDVKM. Trimming took off 3 bases at V and 2 bases at J, with 8 bases between the two ends. DNA of the CDR3: TGTGCCAGCAGTTTGTGGACAGCCTACGAGCAGTACTTC. Amino acid sequence: CASSLWTAYEQYF.

This clonotype was counted once. V and J are TRBV2 and TRBJ2-6; 9 bases line up with TRBD1. Unmatched junction bases numbered 9, after V lost 8 bases and J lost 7 bases. Per the germline V gene, CDR1 is SNHLY and CDR2 is FYNNEI. The CDR3 is 15 residues long. The CDR3 coding sequence is TGTGCCAGCTCCCCGGGACAGGGACCCGCCAACGTCCTGACTTTC. This gives the protein CASSPGQGPANVLTF.

DNA for the CDR3: TGTGCCAGCTCACCACTCTCCGGGACAGGGGCCCACGAGCAGTACTTC. Its protein product is CASSPLSGTGAHEQYF. The chain combines TRBV18 with TRBJ2-7; 10 bases align to TRBD1. V lost 1 base, J lost 5 bases, and 8 bases stayed unmatched. Germline V lookup: CDR1 KGHSH, CDR2 LQKENI. The CDR3 has 16 residues.

This chain uses TRBV19 with TRBJ2-3, with TRBD1 as a possible D gene (5 bases). Germline V lookup: CDR1 LNHDA, CDR2 SQIVND (reference sequence). Between the trimmed V and J ends, which lost 5 bases and 4 bases, there was a span of 22 bases. This CDR3 spans 17 amino acids. The CDR3 is CASSSVLGPPYSDTQYF. DNA for the CDR3: TGTGCCAGTAGTTCCGTGTTGGGGCCTCCGTATTCAGATACGCAGTATTTT.